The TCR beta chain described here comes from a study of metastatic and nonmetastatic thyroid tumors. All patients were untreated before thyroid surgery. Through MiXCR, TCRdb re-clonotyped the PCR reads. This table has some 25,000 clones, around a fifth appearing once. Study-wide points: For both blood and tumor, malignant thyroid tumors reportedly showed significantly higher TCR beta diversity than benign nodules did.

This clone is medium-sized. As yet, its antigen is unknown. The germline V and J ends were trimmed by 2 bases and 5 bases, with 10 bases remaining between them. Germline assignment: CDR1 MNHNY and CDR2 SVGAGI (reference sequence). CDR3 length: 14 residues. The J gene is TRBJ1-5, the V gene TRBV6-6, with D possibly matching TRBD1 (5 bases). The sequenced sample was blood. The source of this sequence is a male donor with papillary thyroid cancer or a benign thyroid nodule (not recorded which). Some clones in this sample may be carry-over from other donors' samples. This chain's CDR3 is CASSYTSGDQPQHF. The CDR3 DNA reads TGTGCCAGCAGTTACACCTCGGGGGATCAGCCCCAGCATTTT.